A selection of T cell receptor beta chains follows, all from one sample in a study of early T cells in non-severe SARS-CoV-2 infection. TCRdb passed the 5' RACE reads through MiXCR, listing each CDR3 protein once. Found here are 43,000 or so distinct CDR3 sequences, roughly 7% of them singletons; the top ten hold under 9.5%. Specimen: whole blood. Receptor source: an adult who was a healthcare worker with PCR-confirmed SARS-CoV-2 infection or an uninfected control (not recorded which). CDR3s include the opening cysteine and the closing phenylalanine or tryptophan. Each record gives: clone size, D gene, V gene, J gene, CDR3 protein, CDR3 DNA. A D gene is named only where the DNA matches it firmly. Size is omitted from some rows. Given values are once, few, many or a class for expanded clones.

few,NA,TRBV12-3/TRBV12-4,TRBJ1-5,CASSLASSNQPQHF,TGTGCCAGCAGTTTAGCCAGTAGCAATCAGCCCCAGCATTTT
NA,TRBD1,TRBV18,TRBJ1-1,CASSIGTANTEAFF,TGTGCCAGCTCAATAGGGACAGCGAACACTGAAGCTTTCTTT
many,TRBD1,TRBV28,TRBJ1-2,CASEGTAITNYGYTF,TGTGCCAGCGAAGGGACAGCAATTACTAACTATGGCTACACCTTC
many,NA,TRBV5-1,TRBJ2-3,CASSPGGTATDTQYF,TGCGCCAGCAGCCCGGGGGGCACAGCCACAGATACGCAGTATTTT
many,NA,TRBV7-9,TRBJ2-2,CASSRLGDTGELFF,TGTGCCAGCAGCCGCCTAGGAGACACCGGGGAGCTGTTTTTT
NA,NA,TRBV4-2,TRBJ2-3,CASSQDLGDTQYF,TGTGCCAGCAGCCAAGATCTAGGAGATACGCAGTATTTT
many,NA,TRBV11-3,TRBJ2-1,CASSFTQHNEQFF,TGTGCCAGCAGCTTCACACAGCACAATGAGCAGTTCTTC
many,NA,TRBV10-3,TRBJ1-1,CAISAPDRLTEAFF,TGTGCCATCAGTGCCCCGGACAGACTCACTGAAGCTTTCTTT
NA,NA,TRBV5-1,TRBJ2-3,CASRETSSTDTQYF,TGCGCCAGCAGAGAAACCTCGAGCACAGATACGCAGTATTTT
NA,NA,TRBV11-2,TRBJ2-3,CASSSDGARGTDTQYF,TGTGCCAGCAGCTCCGACGGGGCGAGGGGGACAGATACGCAGTATTTT
few,NA,TRBV6-5,TRBJ2-3,CASRPRIGVMYTQYF,TGTGCCAGCAGACCTAGGATCGGGGTCATGTATACGCAGTATTTT
many,NA,TRBV29-1,TRBJ2-1,CSSRPSGNGEQFF,TGCAGCTCCCGGCCGTCAGGGAACGGTGAGCAGTTCTTC
NA,NA,TRBV18,TRBJ2-5,CAGSPHSLETQYF,TGTGCCGGCTCACCACACAGTTTGGAGACCCAGTACTTC
many,NA,TRBV10-3,TRBJ2-4,CAIGETQNIQYF,TGTGCCATCGGAGAGACCCAAAACATTCAGTACTTC
NA,NA,TRBV27,TRBJ2-7,CASSIIRTGGEQYF,TGTGCCAGCAGCATCATTCGGACAGGAGGGGAGCAGTACTTC
many,NA,TRBV9,TRBJ2-3,CASSIQLGDTQYF,TGTGCCAGCAGCATCCAACTAGGAGATACGCAGTATTTT
few,TRBD1,TRBV29-1,TRBJ2-2,CSVADRGRFTGELFF,TGCAGCGTTGCGGACAGGGGGCGTTTCACCGGGGAGCTGTTTTTT
NA,TRBD1,TRBV28,TRBJ2-7,CASSRQGLYEQYF,TGTGCCAGCAGCAGACAGGGCCTCTACGAGCAGTACTTC
few,NA,TRBV30,TRBJ2-3,CAWSSASRDTQYF,TGTGCCTGGAGTTCGGCTAGCAGAGATACGCAGTATTTT
NA,NA,TRBV7-2,TRBJ1-2,CASSSRPPSRTNYGYTF,TGTGCCAGCAGCTCCAGACCCCCCTCGCGAACTAACTATGGCTACACCTTC
many,NA,TRBV7-2,TRBJ2-7,CASSLDTYFYEQYF,TGTGCCAGCAGTCTGGATACATACTTCTACGAGCAGTACTTC